The rows below give T cell receptor beta chains drawn from one sample of a study of control samples from healthy donors and cancer patients. Clones were sequenced by immunoSEQ multiplex PCR, and TCRdb holds only the in-frame ones, with some missing. The table includes 100,000 to 150,000 clones, more than 80% detected once. Input material: blood. The receptor source for this set is a man between 18 and 29 years old in good health. Each CDR3 is given with its conserved first and last residue. The D gene is left open where the match is weak. Size values are once, few and many counts, or a class for expanded clones, and some rows have none.

cdr3_aa cdr3_nt j_call d_call cdr3_length v_call clone_size
CASKKLGGAQETQYF TGTGCCAGCAAAAAGCTTGGGGGGGCTCAAGAGACCCAGTACTTC TRBJ2-5 - 15 TRBV2 -
CASSTNTDEPNQPQHF TGTGCCAGTAGTACTAACACGGACGAGCCTAATCAGCCCCAGCATTTT TRBJ1-5 - 16 TRBV19 -
CASSLRTSGNTIYF TGTGCCAGCAGCTTAAGGACCTCTGGAAACACCATATATTTT TRBJ1-3 - 14 TRBV7-9 -
CASSLGGATGGSSYEQYF TGCGCCAGCAGCTTGGGAGGAGCTACAGGGGGAAGCTCCTACGAGCAGTACTTC TRBJ2-7 TRBD1 18 TRBV5-1 -
CASKPRTGGGTEAFF TGCGCCAGCAAGCCTCGGACAGGGGGCGGCACTGAAGCTTTCTTT TRBJ1-1 TRBD1 15 TRBV5-1 -
CASSVDLRQGGTDTQYF TGTGCCAGCAGCGTAGATCTTCGGCAGGGAGGCACAGATACGCAGTATTTT TRBJ2-3 - 17 TRBV9 -
CATGGGGDGYTF TGTGCCACTGGTGGAGGGGGTGATGGCTACACCTTC TRBJ1-2 - 12 TRBV11-3 -
CASSISPLLETQYF TGTGCCAGCAGCATAAGCCCTTTGTTGGAGACCCAGTACTTC TRBJ2-5 - 14 TRBV9 -
CASSDSGRNTDTQYF TGTGCCAGCAGTGATTCGGGCAGAAACACAGATACGCAGTATTTT TRBJ2-3 - 15 TRBV2 -
CASSKEQGAQETQYF TGTGCCAGCAGTAAGGAACAGGGGGCTCAGGAGACCCAGTACTTC TRBJ2-5 TRBD1 15 TRBV28 few
CASSQGGSEAFF TGTGCCAGCAGCCAGGGCGGCAGTGAAGCTTTCTTT TRBJ1-1 - 12 TRBV3-1/TRBV3-2 once
CASSLTGFQETQYF TGTGCCAGCAGTTTAACAGGCTTCCAAGAGACCCAGTACTTC TRBJ2-5 - 14 TRBV7-8 -
CASTFGGVSTEAFF TGTGCCAGTACCTTTGGGGGGGTGAGCACTGAAGCTTTCTTT TRBJ1-1 - 14 TRBV19 -
CASSPMNTGELFF TGTGCCAGCAGCCCGATGAACACCGGGGAGCTGTTTTTT TRBJ2-2 - 13 TRBV7-3 -
CATSPARGGGGNNEQFF TGTGCCACCAGCCCCGCACGCGGGGGGGGCGGAAACAATGAGCAGTTCTTC TRBJ2-1 TRBD2 17 TRBV15 -
CASSLDPTYQETQYF TGTGCCAGCAGCTTAGATCCCACGTACCAAGAGACCCAGTACTTC TRBJ2-5 - 15 TRBV11-2 once
CASSLQPGQGLLNTEAFF TGCGCCAGCAGCCTGCAGCCGGGACAGGGGCTACTGAACACTGAAGCTTTCTTT TRBJ1-1 TRBD1 18 TRBV4-3 -
CASSRDRGFTGELFF TGTGCCAGCAGCCGAGACAGGGGATTCACCGGGGAGCTGTTTTTT TRBJ2-2 TRBD1 15 TRBV3-1/TRBV3-2 -
CASSRRGGVNTEAFF TGTGCCAGCAGCCGGAGAGGGGGGGTTAACACTGAAGCTTTCTTT TRBJ1-1 - 15 TRBV7-8 -
CASSLDRGEQETQYF TGTGCCAGCAGCCTAGACAGGGGGGAACAAGAGACCCAGTACTTC TRBJ2-5 TRBD1 15 TRBV5-4 -
CASSSVDTGNTIYF TGTGCCAGCAGTTCCGTGGATACAGGAAACACCATATATTTT TRBJ1-3 - 14 TRBV28 -
CASSARTGGTDTQYF TGTGCCAGCAGCGCACGGACAGGGGGCACAGATACGCAGTATTTT TRBJ2-3 TRBD1 15 TRBV9 -
CAISWDSADTQYF TGTGCCATCAGCTGGGACTCGGCAGATACGCAGTATTTT TRBJ2-3 - 13 TRBV10-3 -
CASSIAGDQETQYF TGTGCCAGCAGTATAGCGGGGGATCAAGAGACCCAGTACTTC TRBJ2-5 TRBD2 14 TRBV27 -
CASSEGVVETQYF TGTGCCAGCAGTGAAGGGGTCGTAGAGACCCAGTACTTC TRBJ2-5 - 13 TRBV6-1 -
CASSHSSYNQPQHF TGTGCCAGCAGCCACTCAAGTTACAATCAGCCCCAGCATTTT TRBJ1-5 - 14 TRBV3-1/TRBV3-2 -
CASSSEFDRISNQPQHF TGTGCCAGCAGTTCTGAATTTGACAGGATCAGCAATCAGCCCCAGCATTTT TRBJ1-5 - 17 TRBV27 -
CAWSAGVEKLFF TGTGCCTGGAGCGCGGGAGTTGAAAAACTGTTTTTT TRBJ1-4 - 12 TRBV30 -
CAISEGEGRTRSTDTQYF TGTGCCATCAGTGAGGGAGAAGGAAGGACTAGAAGCACAGATACGCAGTATTTT TRBJ2-3 TRBD2 18 TRBV10-3 -
CASSESRGSGGYTF TGCGCCAGCAGTGAGTCAAGGGGGTCTGGTGGCTACACCTTC TRBJ1-2 - 14 TRBV10-2 -
CAWSSGGLTDTQYF TGTGCCTGGTCTTCGGGGGGTTTGACAGATACGCAGTATTTT TRBJ2-3 TRBD2 14 TRBV30 -